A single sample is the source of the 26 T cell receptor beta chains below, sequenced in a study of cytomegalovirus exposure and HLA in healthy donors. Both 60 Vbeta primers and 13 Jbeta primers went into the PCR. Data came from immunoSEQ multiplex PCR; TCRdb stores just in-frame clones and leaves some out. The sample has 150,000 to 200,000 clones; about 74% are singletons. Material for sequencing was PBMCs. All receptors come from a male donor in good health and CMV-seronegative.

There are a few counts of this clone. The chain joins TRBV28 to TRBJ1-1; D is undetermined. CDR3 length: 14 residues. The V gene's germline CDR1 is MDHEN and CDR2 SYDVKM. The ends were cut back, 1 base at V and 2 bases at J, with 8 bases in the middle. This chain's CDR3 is CASSLSPENTEAFF. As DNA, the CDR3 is TGTGCCAGCAGTTTATCACCAGAAAACACTGAAGCTTTCTTT. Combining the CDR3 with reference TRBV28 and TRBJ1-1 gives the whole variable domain DVKVTQSSRYLVKRTGEKVFLECVQDMDHENMFWYRQDPGLGLRLIYFSYDVKMKEKGDIPEGYSVSREKKERFSLILESASTNQTSMYLCASSLSPENTEAFFGQGTRLTVV.

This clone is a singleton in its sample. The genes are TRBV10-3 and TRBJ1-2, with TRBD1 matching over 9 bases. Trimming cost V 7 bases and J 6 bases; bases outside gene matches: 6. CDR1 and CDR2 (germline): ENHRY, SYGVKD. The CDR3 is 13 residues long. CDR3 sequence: CAITRDRDDGYTF. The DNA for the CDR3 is TGTGCCATCACCCGGGACAGGGACGATGGCTACACCTTC.

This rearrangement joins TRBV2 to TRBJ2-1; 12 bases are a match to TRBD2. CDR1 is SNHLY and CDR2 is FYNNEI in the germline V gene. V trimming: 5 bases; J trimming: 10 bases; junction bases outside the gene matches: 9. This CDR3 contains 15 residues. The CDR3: CASSWTSGTDKEQFF. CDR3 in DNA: TGTGCCAGCAGTTGGACTAGCGGGACCGATAAAGAGCAGTTCTTC.

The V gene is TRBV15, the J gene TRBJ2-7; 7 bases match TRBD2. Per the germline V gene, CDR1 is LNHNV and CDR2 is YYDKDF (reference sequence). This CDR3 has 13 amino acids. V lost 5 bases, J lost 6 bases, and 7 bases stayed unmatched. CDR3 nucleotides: TGTGCCACCAGCCTTGGGGAGGGGTCCGAGCAGTACTTC. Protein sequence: CATSLGEGSEQYF.

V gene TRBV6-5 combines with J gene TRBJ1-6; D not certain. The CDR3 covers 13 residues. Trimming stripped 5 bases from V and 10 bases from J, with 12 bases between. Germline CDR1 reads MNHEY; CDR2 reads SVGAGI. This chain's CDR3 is CASSEGVSSPLHF. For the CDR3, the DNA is TGTGCCAGCAGTGAAGGAGTTAGCTCACCCCTCCACTTT.

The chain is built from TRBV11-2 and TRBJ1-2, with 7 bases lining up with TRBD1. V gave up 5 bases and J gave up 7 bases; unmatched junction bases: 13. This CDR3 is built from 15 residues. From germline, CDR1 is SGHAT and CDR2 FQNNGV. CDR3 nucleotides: TGTGCCAGCAGCGGCGACCCGGGACAGACGATTGGCTACACCTTC. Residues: CASSGDPGQTIGYTF.

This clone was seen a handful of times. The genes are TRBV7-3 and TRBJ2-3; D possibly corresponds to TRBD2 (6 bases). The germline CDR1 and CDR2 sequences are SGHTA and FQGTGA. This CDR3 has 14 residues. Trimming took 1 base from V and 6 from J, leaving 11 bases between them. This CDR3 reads CASSLREAADTQYF. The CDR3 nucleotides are TGTGCCAGCAGCTTAAGGGAGGCGGCTGATACGCAGTATTTT.

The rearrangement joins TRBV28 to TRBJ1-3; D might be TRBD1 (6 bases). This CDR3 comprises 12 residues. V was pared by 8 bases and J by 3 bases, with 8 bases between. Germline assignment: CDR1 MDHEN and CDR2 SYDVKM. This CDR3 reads CASGGHGNTIYF. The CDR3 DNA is TGTGCCAGCGGGGGACATGGAAACACCATATATTTT.

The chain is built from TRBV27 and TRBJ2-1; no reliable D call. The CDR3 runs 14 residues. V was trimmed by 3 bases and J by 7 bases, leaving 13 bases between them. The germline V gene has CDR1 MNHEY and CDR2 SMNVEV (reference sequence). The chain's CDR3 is CASSFLPSFNEQFF. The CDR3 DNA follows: TGTGCCAGCAGTTTTCTCCCCAGTTTTAATGAGCAGTTCTTC.

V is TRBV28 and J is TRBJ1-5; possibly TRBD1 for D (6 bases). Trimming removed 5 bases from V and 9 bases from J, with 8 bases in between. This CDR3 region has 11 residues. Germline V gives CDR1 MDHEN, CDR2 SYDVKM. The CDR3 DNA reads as TGTGCCAGCAGTGAACAGGGGCCCCAGCATTTT. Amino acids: CASSEQGPQHF.

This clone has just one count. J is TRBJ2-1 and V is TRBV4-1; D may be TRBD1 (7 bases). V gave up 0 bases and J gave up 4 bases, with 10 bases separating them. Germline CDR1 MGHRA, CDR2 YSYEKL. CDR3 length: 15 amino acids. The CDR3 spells CASSQDRGEYNEQFF. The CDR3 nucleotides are TGCGCCAGCAGCCAAGACAGGGGGGAATACAATGAGCAGTTCTTC.

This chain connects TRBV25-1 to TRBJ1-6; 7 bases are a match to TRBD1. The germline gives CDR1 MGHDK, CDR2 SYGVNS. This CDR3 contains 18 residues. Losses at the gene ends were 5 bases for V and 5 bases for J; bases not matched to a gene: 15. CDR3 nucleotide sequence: TGTGCCAGCAGTCTCGGGACAGTTATCGGGACCCATAATTCACCCCTCCACTTT. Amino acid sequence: CASSLGTVIGTHNSPLHF.

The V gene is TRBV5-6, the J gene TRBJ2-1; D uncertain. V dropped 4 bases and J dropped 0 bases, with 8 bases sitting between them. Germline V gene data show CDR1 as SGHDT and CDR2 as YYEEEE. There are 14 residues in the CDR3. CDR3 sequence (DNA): TGTGCCAGCAGCCTAGTCGTCTCCTACAATGAGCAGTTCTTC. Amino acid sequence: CASSLVVSYNEQFF.

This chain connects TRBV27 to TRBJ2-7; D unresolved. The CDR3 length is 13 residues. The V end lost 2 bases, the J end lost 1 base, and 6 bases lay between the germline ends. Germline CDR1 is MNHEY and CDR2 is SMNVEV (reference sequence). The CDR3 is CASSLHGSYEQYF. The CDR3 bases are TGTGCCAGCAGTTTACACGGTTCCTACGAGCAGTACTTC.

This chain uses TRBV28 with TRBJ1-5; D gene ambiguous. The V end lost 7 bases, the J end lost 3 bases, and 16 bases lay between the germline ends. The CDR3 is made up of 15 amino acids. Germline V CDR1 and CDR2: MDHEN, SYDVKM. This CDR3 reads CASNVGRVHNQPQHF. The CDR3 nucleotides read TGTGCCAGCAACGTCGGGAGGGTTCACAATCAGCCCCAGCATTTT.

CDR3 DNA: TGTGCCAGCAGACCTCCCGGGACAGGGGTAGATACGCAGTATTTT. Protein sequence: CASRPPGTGVDTQYF. The V and J genes are TRBV6-6 and TRBJ2-3; 10 nucleotides line up with TRBD1. In germline, CDR1 is MNHNY, CDR2 SVGAGI (reference sequence). Losses at the gene ends were 6 bases for V and 5 bases for J; bases not matched to a gene: 8. This CDR3 contains 15 residues.

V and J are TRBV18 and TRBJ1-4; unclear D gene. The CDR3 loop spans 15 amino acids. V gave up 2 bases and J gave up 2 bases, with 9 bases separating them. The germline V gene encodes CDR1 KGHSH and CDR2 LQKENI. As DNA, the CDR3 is TGTGCCAGCTCACCATCGGGGAGGACTAATGAAAAACTGTTTTTT. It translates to CASSPSGRTNEKLFF.

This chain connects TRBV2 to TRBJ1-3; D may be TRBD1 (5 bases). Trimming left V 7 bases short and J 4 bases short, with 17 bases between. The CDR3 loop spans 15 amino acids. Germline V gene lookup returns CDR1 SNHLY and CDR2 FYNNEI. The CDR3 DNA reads TGTGCCAGCACGGAACGGGCCAGGGCCGGAAACACCATATATTTT. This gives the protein CASTERARAGNTIYF.

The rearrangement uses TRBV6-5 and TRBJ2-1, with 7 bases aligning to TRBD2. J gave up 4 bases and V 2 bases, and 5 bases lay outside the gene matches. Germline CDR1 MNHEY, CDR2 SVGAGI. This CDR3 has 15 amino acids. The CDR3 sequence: CASSYEGSGYNEQFF. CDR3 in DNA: TGTGCCAGCAGTTACGAAGGTAGCGGGTACAATGAGCAGTTCTTC.

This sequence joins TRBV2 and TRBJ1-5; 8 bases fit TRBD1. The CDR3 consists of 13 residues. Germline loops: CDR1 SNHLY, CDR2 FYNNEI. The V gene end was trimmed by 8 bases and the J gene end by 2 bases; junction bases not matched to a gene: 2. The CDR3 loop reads CASGGQGNQPQHF. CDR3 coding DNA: TGTGCCAGCGGGGGACAGGGCAATCAGCCCCAGCATTTT.

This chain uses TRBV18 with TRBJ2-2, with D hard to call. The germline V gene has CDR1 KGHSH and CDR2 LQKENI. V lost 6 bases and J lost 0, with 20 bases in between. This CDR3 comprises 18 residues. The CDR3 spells CASSPTELPYANTGELFF. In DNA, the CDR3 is TGTGCCAGCTCTCCGACTGAGCTGCCTTACGCGAACACCGGGGAGCTGTTTTTT. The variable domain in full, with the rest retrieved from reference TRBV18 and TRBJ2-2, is NAGVMQNPRHLVRRRGQEARLRCSPMKGHSHVYWYRQLPEEGLKFMVYLQKENIIDESGMPKERFSAEFPKEGPSILRIQQVVRGDSAAYFCASSPTELPYANTGELFFGEGSRLTVL.

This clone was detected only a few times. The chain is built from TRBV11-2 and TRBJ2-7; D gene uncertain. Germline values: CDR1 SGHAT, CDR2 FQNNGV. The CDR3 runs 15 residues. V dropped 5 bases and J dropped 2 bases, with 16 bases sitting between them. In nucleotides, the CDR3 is TGTGCCAGCAGCGTCGCTGATAGTCCGACCTACGAGCAGTACTTC. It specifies CASSVADSPTYEQYF.

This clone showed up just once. The CDR3 DNA is TGTGCCAGCAGCTTGGAGCCAGTAGGCGGTAATGAAAAACTGTTTTTT. As protein: CASSLEPVGGNEKLFF. The rearrangement uses TRBV5-6 and TRBJ1-4, with no clear D. Germline loops: CDR1 SGHDT, CDR2 YYEEEE. The CDR3 runs to 16 residues. With 0 bases removed from V and 4 bases from J, the gap between germline ends came to 13 bases.

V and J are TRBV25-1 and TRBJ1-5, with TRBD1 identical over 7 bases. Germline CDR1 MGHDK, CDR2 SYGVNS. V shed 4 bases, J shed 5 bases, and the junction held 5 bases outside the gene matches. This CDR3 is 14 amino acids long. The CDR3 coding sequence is TGTGCCAGCAGTGTAACAGGGGTCCATCAGCCCCAGCATTTT. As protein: CASSVTGVHQPQHF.

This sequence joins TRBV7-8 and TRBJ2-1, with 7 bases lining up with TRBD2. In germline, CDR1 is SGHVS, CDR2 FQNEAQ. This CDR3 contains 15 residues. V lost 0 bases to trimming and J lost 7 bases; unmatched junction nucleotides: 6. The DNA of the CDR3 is TGTGCCAGCAGCTTAGCGGGAGGGCCTTGGAATGAGCAGTTCTTC. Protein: CASSLAGGPWNEQFF. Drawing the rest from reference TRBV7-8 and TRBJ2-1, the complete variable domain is GAGVSQSPRYKVAKRGQDVALRCDPISGHVSLFWYQQALGQGPEFLTYFQNEAQLDKSGLPSDRFFAERPEGSVSTLKIQRTQQEDSAVYLCASSLAGGPWNEQFFGPGTRLTVL.

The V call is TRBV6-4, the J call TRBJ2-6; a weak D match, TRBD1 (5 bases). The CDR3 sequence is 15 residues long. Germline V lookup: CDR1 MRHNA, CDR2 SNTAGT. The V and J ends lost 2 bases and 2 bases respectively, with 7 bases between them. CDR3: CASSDRGPGANVLTF. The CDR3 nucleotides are TGTGCCAGCAGTGACAGGGGTCCTGGGGCCAACGTCCTGACTTTC.